A single sample is the source of the 13 T cell receptor beta chains below, sequenced in a study of cytomegalovirus exposure and HLA in healthy donors. Primers: 60 Vbeta forward and 13 Jbeta reverse. The data were produced by immunoSEQ multiplex PCR, yet TCRdb's version contains in-frame clones alone and is incomplete. This table holds 120,000 to 150,000 clones, approximately 79% found once. What was sequenced was PBMCs. These receptors were taken from a man aged 18 to 29 in good health and CMV-seronegative.

The gene calls are TRBV18 and TRBJ1-3; the match to TRBD1 covers 7 bases. This CDR3 is built from 15 residues. V was pared by 5 bases and J by 4 bases, with 8 bases of the junction left unmatched. Germline loops: CDR1 KGHSH, CDR2 LQKENI. The CDR3 loop reads CASSSGQVPGNTIYF. The CDR3 nucleotides read TGTGCCAGCTCATCAGGACAGGTTCCCGGAAACACCATATATTTT.

The V and J genes are TRBV19 and TRBJ1-6; maybe TRBD1 (6 bases). Germline CDR1 is LNHDA and CDR2 is SQIVND (reference sequence). Between the trimmed V and J ends, which lost 4 bases and 3 bases, there was a span of 13 bases. The CDR3 sequence is 16 residues long. CDR3 loop: CASSTSGQYYNSPLHF. The CDR3 DNA is TGTGCCAGTAGTACCTCAGGACAGTACTATAATTCACCCCTCCACTTT.

This clone was observed a handful of times. This sequence joins TRBV7-8 and TRBJ1-4; no firm D call. Trimming shortened V by 1 base and J by 6 bases, and 12 bases separated the two germline ends. The CDR3 loop spans 15 amino acids. CDR1 is SGHVS and CDR2 is FQNEAQ in the germline V gene. CDR3: CASSLGQTNHEKLFF. The CDR3 DNA is TGTGCCAGCAGCTTAGGGCAGACTAACCATGAAAAACTGTTTTTT.

This clone was seen just once. This rearrangement joins TRBV7-6 to TRBJ1-1; TRBD1 aligns across 8 bases. V trimming: 1 base; J trimming: 1 base; junction bases outside the gene matches: 5. The V gene's germline CDR1 is SGHVS and CDR2 FNYEAQ. CDR3 length: 16 amino acids. CDR3 protein: CASSLGQGATNTEAFF. CDR3 DNA: TGTGCCAGCAGCTTAGGGCAGGGGGCCACGAACACTGAAGCTTTCTTT.

The rearrangement joins TRBV19 to TRBJ1-6, with a tentative D call TRBD1 (6 bases). The CDR3 covers 13 residues. Germline CDR1 is LNHDA and CDR2 is SQIVND (reference sequence). The V and J ends lost 7 bases and 7 bases respectively, with 11 bases between them. This chain's CDR3 is CASTGQLNSPLHF. The CDR3 DNA sequence: TGTGCCAGTACGGGACAATTAAATTCACCCCTCCACTTT.

V is TRBV5-8 and J is TRBJ1-1; D gene unclear. This CDR3 is built from 15 residues. Germline V CDR1 and CDR2: SGHTS, YDEGEE. V lost 0 bases and J 5 bases, leaving 14 bases between the germline ends. This chain's CDR3 is CASSLEGSPGTEAFF. CDR3 DNA: TGTGCCAGCAGCTTGGAAGGCAGCCCGGGGACTGAAGCTTTCTTT.

This rearrangement joins TRBV5-1 to TRBJ2-7, with D perhaps TRBD1 (7 bases). CDR1 and CDR2 (germline): SGHRS, YFSETQ. The ends were cut back, 5 bases at V and 6 bases at J, with 15 bases in the middle. The CDR3 has 13 amino acids. The CDR3 sequence: CASRAEGASEQYF. Written as DNA, the CDR3 is TGCGCCAGCAGGGCGGAGGGGGCAAGCGAGCAGTACTTC.

The genes are TRBV7-9 and TRBJ2-7; a possible D gene is TRBD1 (6 bases). This CDR3 has 15 amino acids. The V end lost 5 bases, the J end lost 3 bases, and 17 bases lay between the germline ends. Germline-derived CDR1 and CDR2 are SEHNR and FQNEAQ (reference sequence). The CDR3 coding sequence is TGTGCCAGCAGCCTCCCTAGGGCAGGGGTCTACGAGCAGTACTTC. Translated: CASSLPRAGVYEQYF.

In its sample, this clone was seen once. V gene TRBV15 combines with J gene TRBJ1-2; 8 positions match TRBD1. The CDR3 covers 14 residues. Unmatched junction bases numbered 5, after V lost 1 base and J lost 7 bases. Germline V lookup: CDR1 LNHNV, CDR2 YYDKDF (reference sequence). The CDR3 region is CATSRGSGGGGYTF. CDR3 bases: TGTGCCACCAGCAGAGGCTCAGGGGGCGGTGGCTACACCTTC.

V and J are TRBV6-1 and TRBJ1-6; D possibly corresponds to TRBD1 (6 bases). With 1 base removed from V and 2 bases from J, the gap between germline ends came to 12 bases. This CDR3 comprises 17 residues. Germline CDR1 and CDR2: MNHNS and SASEGT. CDR3 sequence reads: CASSEGGGRAYNSPLHF. In DNA, the CDR3 is TGTGCCAGCAGTGAAGGAGGGGGACGCGCCTATAATTCACCCCTCCACTTT.

This clone has just one count. CDR3 in amino acids: CASSWGQGASNTEAFF. CDR3 DNA sequence: TGTGCCAGCAGCTGGGGACAGGGGGCCTCGAACACTGAAGCTTTCTTT. The genes are TRBV11-2 and TRBJ1-1; 12 nucleotides line up with TRBD1. Germline CDR1 reads SGHAT; CDR2 reads FQNNGV. Trimming at V came to 4 bases and at J to 1 base, leaving 4 bases not matched to a gene. The CDR3 runs 16 residues.

The V call is TRBV25-1, the J call TRBJ2-1; TRBD1 matches at 11 bases. Germline V gives CDR1 MGHDK, CDR2 SYGVNS. This CDR3 contains 16 residues. Trimming at V came to 0 bases and at J to 3 bases, leaving 1 base not matched to a gene. In DNA, the CDR3 is TGTGCCAGCAGTGAATATGGGACAGGGGGCTACAATGAGCAGTTCTTC. Residues: CASSEYGTGGYNEQFF.

This chain uses TRBV7-6 with TRBJ2-7; D is possibly TRBD2 (5 bases). CDR3 size: 15 residues. Germline lookup yields CDR1 SGHVS and CDR2 FNYEAQ. V lost 3 bases to trimming and J lost 5 bases, with 17 bases between them. The CDR3 nucleotides read TGTGCCAGCAGCTTTGATTCGGGGTCTGCTAACGAGCAGTACTTC. This encodes CASSFDSGSANEQYF.